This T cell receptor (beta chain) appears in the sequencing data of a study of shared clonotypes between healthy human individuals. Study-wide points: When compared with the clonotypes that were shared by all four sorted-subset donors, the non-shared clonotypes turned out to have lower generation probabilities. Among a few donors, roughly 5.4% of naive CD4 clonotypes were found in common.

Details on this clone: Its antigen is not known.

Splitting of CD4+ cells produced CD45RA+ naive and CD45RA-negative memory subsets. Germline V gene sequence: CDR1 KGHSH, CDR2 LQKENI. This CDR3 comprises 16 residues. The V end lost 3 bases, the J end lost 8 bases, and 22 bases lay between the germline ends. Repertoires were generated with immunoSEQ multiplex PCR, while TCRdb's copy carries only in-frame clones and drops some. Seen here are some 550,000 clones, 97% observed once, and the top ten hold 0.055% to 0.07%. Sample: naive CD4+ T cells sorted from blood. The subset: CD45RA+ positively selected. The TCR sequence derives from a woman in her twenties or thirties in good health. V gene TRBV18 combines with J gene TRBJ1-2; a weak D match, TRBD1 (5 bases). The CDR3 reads CASSPSSPGTSEGYTF. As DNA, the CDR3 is TGTGCCAGCTCACCGAGCAGTCCAGGGACCTCTGAGGGCTACACCTTC.